This T cell receptor (beta chain) was captured by sequencing in a study of blood T cell repertoires in COVID-19. In the study overall: Donors in the United States, Italy and Spain gave samples during acute or convalescent COVID-19. Sample material is recorded as cDNA or gDNA derived from T cells, B-cell-depleted T cells, or PBMCs.

Original processing methods: Reference gene primers were amplified, and this amplification served to estimate nucleated cell counts. The assay was immunoSEQ multiplex PCR, and TCRdb's table has in-frame clones only and misses some. V and J calls and clone size are copied from that table; D and trimming were computed from the DNA. Among 100,000 or so clones listed, approximately 90% were seen once. Germline CDR1 is LGHNA and CDR2 is YNFKEQ. Trimming removed 4 bases from V and 5 bases from J; junction bases left unmatched: 10. The CDR3 spans 16 residues. The J gene is TRBJ2-1, the V gene TRBV4-2; 8 nucleotides match TRBD2. What was sequenced was peripheral blood. The TCR originated in a man aged 50 to 59 with active COVID-19. CDR3 nucleotides: TGTGCCAGCAGCCGAAGAGGGGCGGGGGGAAACAATGAGCAGTTCTTC. It encodes CASSRRGAGGNNEQFF.